The rows below give T cell receptor beta chains drawn from one sample of a study of control samples from healthy donors and cancer patients. Clones were sequenced by immunoSEQ multiplex PCR, and TCRdb holds only the in-frame ones, with some missing. The sample has 150,000 to 200,000 clones; 80% to 95% are singletons. The sequencing sample was made of blood. These receptors were obtained from a woman aged 30 to 39 in good health. Each CDR3 is given without its conserved first and last residue. For some rows the clone size is stated as once, few or many, or as a class when expanded; others skip it.

abundance | v_gene | CDR3aa
- | TRBV27 | ASSLQGAYSYEQY
- | TRBV6-5 | ASSSYNQPQH
- | TRBV6-5 | ASSPPGLDNTIY
- | TRBV6-2/TRBV6-3 | ASSRTGGAEQPQH
- | TRBV29-1 | STGLVLYNEQF
- | TRBV29-1 | SVDQQGFLNTEAF
- | TRBV7-2 | ASSLGAGGPAETQY
- | TRBV9 | ASSVGNTIY
- | TRBV18 | ASSQELLVEQY
- | TRBV3-1/TRBV3-2 | ASSPDSYGYT
- | TRBV30 | AWSGGYWREGADTQY
- | TRBV18 | ASSQGPNNEQF
- | TRBV28 | ASSLVGTPTNYGYT
- | TRBV28 | ASSFAGYNNEQF
- | TRBV28 | ASSEPSGQTYEQY
- | TRBV27 | ATELAGGPGNEQF
once | TRBV4-2 | ASSQGSSGNTIY
few | TRBV30 | AWSVTGGFYGYT
few | TRBV6-5 | ASSYSGQNTGELF
- | TRBV27 | ASSFSPGGLEQF
- | TRBV7-2 | ASSRTSGSRVVETQY
once | TRBV7-2 | ASSSPGQGSYEQY
- | TRBV7-2 | ASRTDGSTEAF
once | TRBV11-2 | ASSSDQETQY
- | TRBV2 | ASSGLGINQPQH
- | TRBV12-3/TRBV12-4 | ASTTWGPLY
- | TRBV5-6 | ASSLGTAREKLF
once | TRBV19 | ASSDGSYEQY
- | TRBV7-8 | ASSSGQGGEKLF
- | TRBV5-1 | ASSEQGALYNEQF
- | TRBV12-3/TRBV12-4 | ASSGDGLVWF
- | TRBV4-1 | ASSQVPLQGVRGGYT
- | TRBV28 | ASSSLGNTEAF
- | TRBV11-2 | ASSLGGIRRGEKLF
- | TRBV4-1 | ASSQYAGTYEQY
- | TRBV9 | ASSLRGTSEIYEQY
once | TRBV2 | ASSANSNQPQH